This is a list of T cell receptor beta chains from one sample in a study of cytotoxic CD8 clonotypes in ibrutinib-treated CLL. Method: immunoSEQ multiplex PCR; TCRdb's copy keeps in-frame clones and lacks some. The table has 150,000 or so clones, 80% to 90% seen once. The sample in question was PBMCs, obtained after 24 months of ibrutinib treatment. The source is a human donor with chronic lymphocytic leukemia. Both conserved end residues are trimmed from each CDR3. Each record gives: CDR3 protein, CDR3 length, V gene, J gene.

CDR3: ASSLGPGANYGYT
length: 13
V: TRBV5-4
J: TRBJ1-2

CDR3: ASSLARNEQY
length: 10
V: TRBV7-2
J: TRBJ2-7

CDR3: ASSEEDDGYGYT
length: 12
V: TRBV9
J: TRBJ1-2

CDR3: ASSPTAGATQY
length: 11
V: TRBV19
J: TRBJ2-5

CDR3: ASSPGRSRGNTIY
length: 13
V: TRBV28
J: TRBJ1-3

CDR3: ASSVPGQGYGNTIY
length: 14
V: TRBV7-2
J: TRBJ1-3

CDR3: ASSLGPLEAF
length: 10
V: TRBV5-4
J: TRBJ1-1

CDR3: ASSLASSRREDTGELF
length: 16
V: TRBV7-9
J: TRBJ2-2

CDR3: ASSTPGVWSQH
length: 11
V: TRBV28
J: TRBJ1-5

CDR3: ASSKGPPGKDSNQPQH
length: 16
V: TRBV21-1
J: TRBJ1-5

CDR3: SARQGVDTEAF
length: 11
V: TRBV29-1
J: TRBJ1-1

CDR3: AVGDTTTDTQY
length: 11
V: TRBV10-3
J: TRBJ2-3

CDR3: ASSLRHGRGGLPSYEQY
length: 17
V: TRBV7-2
J: TRBJ2-7

CDR3: ATSRTGSTNEELF
length: 13
V: TRBV10-3
J: TRBJ1-4

CDR3: ASSFKSYGPNSPLH
length: 14
V: TRBV28
J: TRBJ1-6

CDR3: ARPPFGRWVYNEQF
length: 14
V: TRBV10-1
J: TRBJ2-1

CDR3: ASSEIEAGYGYT
length: 12
V: TRBV2
J: TRBJ1-2

CDR3: AISEREGEKPQH
length: 12
V: TRBV10-3
J: TRBJ1-5

CDR3: ASSLNQGSSYEQY
length: 13
V: TRBV11-1
J: TRBJ2-7

CDR3: ASSLGGGPDTQY
length: 12
V: TRBV7-2
J: TRBJ2-3

CDR3: ASSLAEGGYT
length: 10
V: TRBV7-9
J: TRBJ1-2

CDR3: SIRTGGYEQY
length: 10
V: TRBV29-1
J: TRBJ2-7

CDR3: ASSRTGPLNTEAF
length: 13
V: TRBV6-1
J: TRBJ1-1

CDR3: ASSHGDSPYEQY
length: 12
V: TRBV27
J: TRBJ2-7

CDR3: ASSPTGKISYGYT
length: 13
V: TRBV7-3
J: TRBJ1-2

CDR3: ASTATRTSGTNEQF
length: 14
V: TRBV14
J: TRBJ2-1

CDR3: ASSLTGTSGNTIY
length: 13
V: TRBV5-4
J: TRBJ1-3

CDR3: ASSGRGLGNEQY
length: 12
V: TRBV5-4
J: TRBJ2-7

CDR3: ASTPRGARVNYGYT
length: 14
V: TRBV28
J: TRBJ1-2

CDR3: SVAPPGKPNEQF
length: 12
V: TRBV29-1
J: TRBJ2-1

CDR3: ASSLSGSSQPQH
length: 12
V: TRBV28
J: TRBJ1-5

CDR3: ATTRRERLSTGELF
length: 14
V: TRBV5-4
J: TRBJ2-2

CDR3: ASSQATGRAYDTEAF
length: 15
V: TRBV4-1
J: TRBJ1-1

CDR3: ASSRGIAGAYEQY
length: 13
V: TRBV27
J: TRBJ2-7

CDR3: AWSRGAPAEEQF
length: 12
V: TRBV30
J: TRBJ2-1

CDR3: SVIDRGRTEAF
length: 11
V: TRBV29-1
J: TRBJ1-1

CDR3: ASAQGDQPQH
length: 10
V: TRBV12-5
J: TRBJ1-5

CDR3: ASSYRGVNTEAF
length: 12
V: TRBV6-5
J: TRBJ1-1

CDR3: ASSPDRVYEQY
length: 11
V: TRBV7-2
J: TRBJ2-7

CDR3: ASSPSGGYEQY
length: 11
V: TRBV14
J: TRBJ2-7

CDR3: ASSYDRFPQH
length: 10
V: TRBV28
J: TRBJ1-5

CDR3: ASSFLGTSGSYEQY
length: 14
V: TRBV27
J: TRBJ2-7

CDR3: ASSWTYNEQF
length: 10
V: TRBV28
J: TRBJ2-1

CDR3: ASSEGRGLSYEQY
length: 13
V: TRBV6-1
J: TRBJ2-7

CDR3: AISAGGLSNQPQH
length: 13
V: TRBV10-3
J: TRBJ1-5

CDR3: ATHGDPNQPQH
length: 11
V: TRBV2
J: TRBJ1-5

CDR3: AWSTRSEQY
length: 9
V: TRBV30
J: .

CDR3: ASSQGSGTRTSEQY
length: 14
V: TRBV4-2
J: TRBJ2-7

CDR3: ASKVSGGWNYEQY
length: 13
V: TRBV28
J: TRBJ2-7

CDR3: ASSLAVGGRADTQY
length: 14
V: TRBV5-1
J: TRBJ2-3

CDR3: ASSRWNTEAF
length: 10
V: TRBV7-3
J: TRBJ1-1

CDR3: ASSQELSYEQY
length: 11
V: TRBV4-3
J: TRBJ2-7